This passage covers 2 T cell receptor beta chains from one sample sequenced in a study of blood T cell repertoires in COVID-19. Here immunoSEQ multiplex PCR was the method, and the copy in TCRdb shows in-frame clones only, minus some. In the table there are about 80,000 clones, around 76% of which are singletons. The sample consisted of peripheral blood. The receptors originated from a human donor in a cohort sampled during active COVID-19.

This chain joins TRBV25-1 and TRBJ2-6; 9 bases are shared with TRBD1. Per germline, CDR1 MGHDK and CDR2 SYGVNS. The CDR3 is 16 residues long. The V and J ends lost 7 bases and 0 bases, in that order; junction bases with no gene match: 4. CDR3 amino acids: CASTEDRGSGANVLTF. CDR3 in DNA: TGTGCCAGCACTGAGGACAGGGGCTCTGGGGCCAACGTCCTGACTTTC.

This chain links TRBV27 with TRBJ1-5; D not resolved. Trimming took off 3 bases at V and 1 base at J, with 7 bases between the two ends. The CDR3 loop spans 14 amino acids. CDR1 MNHEY and CDR2 SMNVEV come from the germline V gene (reference sequence). The CDR3 loop reads CASSFTGSNQPQHF. As DNA, the CDR3 is TGTGCCAGCAGTTTTACGGGAAGCAATCAGCCCCAGCATTTT.